This T cell receptor (beta chain) was sequenced during a study of shared clonotypes between healthy human individuals. CDR1 and CDR2 (germline): SGHRS, YFSETQ. V was clipped by 4 bases and J by 10 bases; unmatched bases: 8. CDR3 length: 15 residues. Method: immunoSEQ multiplex PCR; TCRdb's copy keeps in-frame clones and lacks some. The sample holds fewer than 600,000 clones; roughly 79% are singletons and the top ten take about 11%. The TCR originated in a woman in her thirties or forties in good health. Some clones in this sample may be carry-over from other donors' samples. This rearrangement joins TRBV5-1 to TRBJ2-1, with TRBD2 identical over 13 bases. The sample was PBMCs. The CDR3 nucleotides read TGCGCCAGCAGCACCGGACTAGCGGGAGTCTTGGAGCAGTTCTTC. Translating gives CASSTGLAGVLEQFF.